The 17 T cell receptor beta chains presented below share a single source sample, sequenced in a study of T cell repertoires in cytomegalovirus infection. In TCRdb, the reads were re-called with MiXCR into one record per CDR3 protein. This table holds around 710,000 distinct CDR3 sequences, about 29% found once. For these TCRs, the target antigens are not known. Here the sequenced sample was cultured CD8+ T cells from PBMCs, taken from culture after CMV antigen stimulation. These receptor sequences come from a human donor in good health (CMV status not recorded). Some clones in this sample may be carry-over from other donors' samples.

Only a few counts were recorded for this clonotype. The chain uses TRBV9 and TRBJ2-5; no firm D call. From germline, CDR1 is SGDLS and CDR2 YYNGEE. V lost 0 bases to trimming and J lost 1 base, with 10 bases between them. CDR3 size: 15 residues. CDR3 residues: CASSVDAAIQETQYF. CDR3 DNA sequence: TGTGCCAGCAGCGTAGATGCGGCTATCCAAGAGACCCAGTACTTC.

This clonotype has just a few counts. This rearrangement joins TRBV7-6 to TRBJ2-7, with 7 positions matching TRBD2. CDR3 size: 15 residues. Germline assignment: CDR1 SGHVS and CDR2 FNYEAQ. J was trimmed by 2 bases and V by 1 base; bases with no gene match: 5. The CDR3 DNA reads as TGTGCCAGCAGCTTAGGGGACTATGCCACCTACGAGCAGTACTTC. Its protein is CASSLGDYATYEQYF.

The DNA for the CDR3 is TGTGCCAGCAGCGGGAGACAGTACCACGAGCAGTACTTC. Translated: CASSGRQYHEQYF. This chain links TRBV9 with TRBJ2-7, with D possibly TRBD1 on 5 matching bases. This CDR3 is built from 13 residues. Trimming took 3 bases from V and 5 from J, leaving 12 bases between them. The V gene's germline CDR1 is SGDLS and CDR2 YYNGEE.

As regards this clonotype: A read error may be the cause here, since a much bigger clone is one base away. The chain employs TRBV7-2 and TRBJ2-1; 10 positions agree with TRBD1. Germline assignment: CDR1 SGHTA and CDR2 FQGNSA. The CDR3 covers 15 residues. In DNA form, the CDR3 reads TGTGCCAGCAGCTTCGGACAGGGGGTTTACAATAAGCAGTTCTTC. Amino acids: CASSFGQGVYNKQFF.

This clonotype was observed at least ten times. This chain joins TRBV7-2 and TRBJ2-5; TRBD1 or TRBD2 may be the D gene (5 bases each). Germline V gene lookup returns CDR1 SGHTA and CDR2 FQGNSA. V lost 4 bases and J lost 10, with 10 bases in between. This CDR3 comprises 11 residues. As DNA, the CDR3 is TGTGCCAGCAGCTCCTTTGGGGGCCAGTACTTC. Amino acids: CASSSFGGQYF.

The chain has TRBV6-2 or TRBV6-3 and TRBJ2-7; D is possibly TRBD2 (5 bases). Deletions cut 3 bases from V and 6 bases from J, with 12 bases between. This CDR3 comprises 13 residues. The V gene's germline CDR1 is MNHEY and CDR2 SVGEGT. The CDR3 bases are TGTGCCAGCAGTTATACTAGTGTAACCGAGCAGTACGTC. Protein product: CASSYTSVTEQYV.

This clonotype was seen a few times. The chain has TRBV7-3 and TRBJ1-2; no clear D. There are 15 residues in the CDR3. Germline V gene data show CDR1 as SGHTA and CDR2 as FQGTGA. V dropped 0 bases and J dropped 8 bases, with 16 bases sitting between them. The chain's CDR3 is CASSLTPTPKGGYTF. The CDR3 bases are TGTGCCAGCAGCTTAACTCCGACCCCAAAGGGCGGCTACACCTTC.

The chain is built from TRBV20-1 and TRBJ2-7; no clear D. Germline loops: CDR1 DFQATT, CDR2 SNEGSKA (reference sequence). Between the trimmed V and J ends, which lost 3 bases and 3 bases, there was a span of 12 bases. The CDR3 has 13 residues. The CDR3 DNA is TGCAGTGCTAGCGAGGTACTCTACTACGAGCAGTACGTC. It is translated as CSASEVLYYEQYV.

This clonotype was detected a few times. V usage is TRBV7-9 and J usage is TRBJ1-5; possibly TRBD1 for D (5 bases). Trimming took off 6 bases at V and 1 base at J, with 10 bases between the two ends. Germline V CDR1 and CDR2: SEHNR, FQNEAQ (reference sequence). The CDR3 runs 14 residues. CDR3: CASSGTESNQPQHF. The CDR3 nucleotides are TGTGCCAGCAGTGGGACTGAGAGCAATCAGCCCCAGCATTTT.

This clonotype was seen only once. The chain links TRBV5-6 to TRBJ2-2; D unclear. CDR1 is SGHDT, CDR2 YYEEEE, per germline. This CDR3 region has 15 residues. V lost 0 bases and J lost 7, with 13 bases in between. The CDR3 here is CASSLEDRADGELFF. The CDR3 region has the DNA TGTGCCAGCAGCTTGGAAGATAGGGCGGACGGGGAGCTGTTTTTT.

Only a few counts were recorded for this clonotype. V usage is TRBV4-1 and J usage is TRBJ1-5; D unresolved. Trimming cost V 1 base and J 1 base, with 11 bases left between them. The CDR3 has 16 amino acids. Germline assignment: CDR1 MGHRA and CDR2 YSYEKL. CDR3 sequence reads: CASSQGSQWSNQPQHF. The CDR3 bases are TGCGCCAGCAGCCAAGGGTCCCAGTGGAGCAATCAGCCCCAGCATTTT.

This clonotype was observed at least ten times. The rearrangement joins TRBV7-9 to TRBJ2-5, with D possibly TRBD2 on 6 matching bases. The V and J ends lost 4 bases and 2 bases respectively, with 8 bases between them. Looked up from germline, CDR1 is SEHNR and CDR2 is FQNEAQ (reference sequence). This CDR3 is 13 amino acids long. CDR3 loop: CASSSSEQETQYF. The CDR3 region has the DNA TGTGCCAGCAGCTCTAGCGAACAAGAGACCCAGTACTTC.

This clonotype has only a few counts. The chain carries TRBV7-9 and TRBJ2-2; TRBD2 matches at 8 bases. This CDR3 comprises 15 residues. J was trimmed by 3 bases and V by 5 bases; bases with no gene match: 5. Looked up from germline, CDR1 is SEHNR and CDR2 is FQNEAQ (reference sequence). DNA for the CDR3: TGTGCCAGCAGCCCCCCGGGACTAGACACCGGGGAGCTGTTTTTT. Its protein product is CASSPPGLDTGELFF. The full variable domain, its missing parts supplied by reference TRBV7-9 and TRBJ2-2, is DTGVSQNPRHKITKRGQNVTFRCDPISEHNRLYWYRQTLGQGPEFLTYFQNEAQLEKSRLLSDRFSAERPKGSFSTLEIQRTEQGDSAMYLCASSPPGLDTGELFFGEGSRLTVL.

V is TRBV28 and J is TRBJ2-7; 8 bases agree with TRBD1. With V trimmed by 2 bases and J by 6 bases, 9 bases remained unmatched. CDR1 is MDHEN and CDR2 is SYDVKM in the germline V gene. This CDR3 has 15 residues. CDR3 residues: CASSLRWQGAVEQYV. In DNA, the CDR3 is TGTGCCAGCAGTTTAAGGTGGCAGGGGGCTGTCGAGCAGTACGTC.

This clonotype occurred a few times. V usage is TRBV27 and J usage is TRBJ2-1; 7 nucleotides align to TRBD2. The germline V gene has CDR1 MNHEY and CDR2 SMNVEV (reference sequence). Losses at the gene ends were 4 bases for V and 8 bases for J; bases not matched to a gene: 11. The CDR3 runs to 15 residues. In nucleotides, the CDR3 is TGTGCCAGCAGTTCTTTTTGGGGGGGTGTCGATGAGCAGTTCTTC. This codes for CASSSFWGGVDEQFF.

This clonotype has more than one count but fewer than ten. The chain uses TRBV6-1 and TRBJ1-2; D remains unclear. The CDR3 covers 13 residues. Germline CDR1 and CDR2: MNHNS and SASEGT. The V end was cut by 4 bases, the J end by 5 bases, with 11 bases between. The CDR3 bases are TGTGCCAGCAGTGTAGGAAAGAAATATGGCTACACCTTC. It yields the protein CASSVGKKYGYTF.

The chain couples TRBV27 to TRBJ2-1, with 7 bases fitting TRBD2. Trimming removed 1 base from V and 12 bases from J; junction bases left unmatched: 3. The CDR3 is made up of 12 amino acids. CDR1 is MNHEY, CDR2 SMNVEV, per germline (reference sequence). The CDR3, as DNA: TGTGCCAGCAGTTTATGGGGGAGGGGGCAGTTCTTC. It encodes CASSLWGRGQFF.